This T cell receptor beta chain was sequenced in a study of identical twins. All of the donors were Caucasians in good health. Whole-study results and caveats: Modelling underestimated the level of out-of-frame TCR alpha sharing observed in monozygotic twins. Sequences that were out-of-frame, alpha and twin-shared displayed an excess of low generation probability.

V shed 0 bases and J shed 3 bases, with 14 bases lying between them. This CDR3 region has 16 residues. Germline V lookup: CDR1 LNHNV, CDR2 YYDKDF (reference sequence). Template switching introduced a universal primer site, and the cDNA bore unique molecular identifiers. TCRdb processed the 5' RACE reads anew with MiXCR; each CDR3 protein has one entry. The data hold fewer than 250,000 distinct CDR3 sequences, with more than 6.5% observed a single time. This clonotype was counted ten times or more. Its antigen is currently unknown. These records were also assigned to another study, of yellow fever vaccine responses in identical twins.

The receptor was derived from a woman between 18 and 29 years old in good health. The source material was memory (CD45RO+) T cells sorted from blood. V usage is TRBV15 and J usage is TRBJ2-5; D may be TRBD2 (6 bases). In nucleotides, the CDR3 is TGTGCCACCAGCAGAGATACGGGCGGAGGGGAAGAGACCCAGTACTTC. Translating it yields CATSRDTGGGEETQYF.